This entry concerns a single T cell receptor (beta chain). Its antigen remains unknown. The CDR3 length is 14 residues. Germline values: CDR1 MDHEN, CDR2 SYDVKM. V lost 6 bases and J lost 2, with 12 bases in between. This specimen comes from a study of cytomegalovirus exposure and HLA in healthy donors. PCR employed 60 Vbeta and 13 Jbeta primers. The table came from immunoSEQ multiplex PCR; TCRdb's copy has only in-frame clones and leaves some out. The data show some 110,000 clones, roughly three quarters seen once. Study-wide points: Of the V segments, some could not be distinguished, including TRBV6-2 and TRBV6-3, and were excluded. High specificity and sensitivity for cytomegalovirus status were reported for the classifier.

This sequence was found in a man aged 30 to 45 in good health and CMV-seronegative. The sequencing sample was made of PBMCs. V is TRBV28 and J is TRBJ2-3; D is undetermined. In DNA form, the CDR3 reads TGTGCCAGCAGACTTTACCCTTACACAGATACGCAGTATTTT. Protein sequence: CASRLYPYTDTQYF.